Below, one TCR beta chain is given with its context. How the authors handled the data: The authors estimated nucleated cell counts from reference gene primer amplification. Profiling relied on immunoSEQ multiplex PCR, and the TCRdb table lists in-frame clones only, not all of them. V and J calls plus clone size are reproduced from that table; the DNA served to infer D and trimming. Counted here are under 300,000 clones, 65% to 90% occurring once; the ten biggest clones make up 4.9%. This sample stems from a study of blood T cell repertoires in COVID-19. About the study: T cells, B-cell-depleted T cells, or PBMCs supplied cDNA or gDNA.

Germline values: CDR1 SEHNR, CDR2 FQNEAQ (reference sequence). The CDR3 length is 13 residues. With 5 bases removed from V and 7 bases from J, the gap between germline ends came to 9 bases. The gene calls are TRBV7-9 and TRBJ1-6; possible D gene TRBD1, 5 bases. The clonotype comes from a woman older than 75 with active or convalescent COVID-19. The material sequenced was peripheral blood. CDR3 sequence: CASSPKGNSPLHF. CDR3 bases: TGTGCCAGCAGCCCAAAGGGGAATTCACCCCTCCACTTT.